Sequencing of this TCR beta chain was carried out in a study of CXCR3 chemokines and chemotherapy response in bladder cancer (dated 2022 in TCRdb). As for the study more broadly: The study examined whether intratumoral CXCR3 chemokine system activity predicted chemotherapy response in human bladder cancer.

From the germline V gene, CDR1 is MNHEY and CDR2 is SVGAGI. V is clipped by 5 bases and J by 5 bases, and the sequence between their germline boundaries is 12 bases long. The CDR3 spans 13 residues, from the cysteine through the phenylalanine. Of all the DNA, just the CDR3 is kept, 39 bases in frame from base 1. The sample holds a few counts of this clonotype. There is no known antigen for this receptor. Per-base qualities were not stored, and no clone one base away is much larger. Libraries were prepared through PCR. Sequencing instrument: Illumina HiSeq 2500. TCRdb passed the public sequencing reads through fastp at Q25 and MiXCR, retaining productive beta sequences. A single entry per CDR3 protein holds the most common genes and DNA from its merged rows. This sample lists several thousand distinct CDR3 sequences; about 21% were detected once. 8.5% to 10% of the sample lies in the top ten.

This receptor was identified in a human donor with bladder cancer that did not respond to neoadjuvant chemotherapy. Sample collection was performed from a patient whose treatment included neoadjuvant chemotherapy. In this chain, TRBV6-5 is recombined with TRBJ1-2, and TRBD1 may be the D gene, going by 6 matching bases. The CDR3 amino acid sequence is: CASSTGTPYGYTF. Here is the DNA: TGTGCCAGCAGTACCGGGACACCTTATGGCTACACCTTC.